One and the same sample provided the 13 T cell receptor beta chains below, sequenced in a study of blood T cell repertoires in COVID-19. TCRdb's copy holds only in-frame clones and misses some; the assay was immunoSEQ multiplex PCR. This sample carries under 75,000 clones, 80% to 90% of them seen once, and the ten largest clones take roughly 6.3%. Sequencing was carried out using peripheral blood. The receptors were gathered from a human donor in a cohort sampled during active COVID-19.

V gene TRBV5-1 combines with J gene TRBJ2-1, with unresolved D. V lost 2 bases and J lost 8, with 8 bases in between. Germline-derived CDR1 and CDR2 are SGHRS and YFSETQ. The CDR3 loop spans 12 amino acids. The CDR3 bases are TGCGCCAGCAGCTTTTCGGGTGATGAGCAGTTCTTC. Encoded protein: CASSFSGDEQFF.

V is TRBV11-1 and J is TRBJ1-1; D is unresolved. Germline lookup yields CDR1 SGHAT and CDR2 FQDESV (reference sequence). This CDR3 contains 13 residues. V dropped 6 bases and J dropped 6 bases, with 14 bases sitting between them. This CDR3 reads CASRADVFAEAFF. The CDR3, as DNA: TGTGCCAGCAGGGCCGATGTGTTCGCTGAAGCTTTCTTT.

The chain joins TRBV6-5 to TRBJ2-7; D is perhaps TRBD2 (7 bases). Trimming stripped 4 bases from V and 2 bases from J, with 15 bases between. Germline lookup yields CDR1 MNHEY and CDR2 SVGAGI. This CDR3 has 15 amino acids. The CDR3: CASSWGGQLAYEQYF. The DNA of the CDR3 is TGTGCCAGCAGTTGGGGGGGCCAACTTGCCTACGAGCAGTACTTC.

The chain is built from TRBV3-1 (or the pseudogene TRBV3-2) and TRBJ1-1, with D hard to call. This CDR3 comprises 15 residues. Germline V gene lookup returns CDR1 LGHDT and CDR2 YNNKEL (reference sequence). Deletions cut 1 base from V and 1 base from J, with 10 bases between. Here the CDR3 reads CASSQAPEANTEAFF. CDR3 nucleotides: TGTGCCAGCAGCCAAGCCCCCGAAGCGAACACTGAAGCTTTCTTT.

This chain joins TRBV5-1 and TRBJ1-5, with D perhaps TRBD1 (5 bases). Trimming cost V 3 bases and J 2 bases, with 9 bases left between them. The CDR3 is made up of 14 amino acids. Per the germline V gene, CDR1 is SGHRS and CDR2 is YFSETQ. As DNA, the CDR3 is TGCGCCAGCAGCTCAGGGTACGGCAATCAGCCCCAGCATTTT. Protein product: CASSSGYGNQPQHF.

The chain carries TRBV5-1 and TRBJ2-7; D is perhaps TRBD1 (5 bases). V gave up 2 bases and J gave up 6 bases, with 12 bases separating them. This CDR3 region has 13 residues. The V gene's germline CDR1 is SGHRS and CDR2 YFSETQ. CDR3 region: CASSFQGSREQYF. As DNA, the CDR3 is TGCGCCAGCAGCTTCCAGGGATCGCGCGAGCAGTACTTC.

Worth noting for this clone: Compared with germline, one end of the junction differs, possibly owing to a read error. The CDR3 nucleotides read TGTGCCAGCTCACAAGAGACAGGGCCCAGGGTCTTT. It yields the protein CASSQETGPRVF. This sequence joins TRBV18 and TRBJ1-1, with 7 bases lining up with TRBD1. CDR3 length equals 12 residues. Germline V CDR1 and CDR2: KGHSH, LQKENI.

The DNA of the CDR3 is TGTGCCAGCAGCCGAGCCGGGACAGAGAGTGGGACCCAGTACTTC. This sequence encodes CASSRAGTESGTQYF. This chain joins TRBV11-2 and TRBJ2-5; 7 bases align to TRBD1. The germline V gene encodes CDR1 SGHAT and CDR2 FQNNGV. V dropped 5 bases and J dropped 7; count of bases not matched to a gene: 13. The CDR3 totals 15 residues.

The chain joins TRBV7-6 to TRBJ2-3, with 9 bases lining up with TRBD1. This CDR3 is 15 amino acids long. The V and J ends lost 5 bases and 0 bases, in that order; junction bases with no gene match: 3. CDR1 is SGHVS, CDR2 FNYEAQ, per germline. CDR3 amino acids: CASSPGQGSTDTQYF. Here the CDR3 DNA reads TGTGCCAGCAGCCCAGGACAGGGGAGCACAGATACGCAGTATTTT.

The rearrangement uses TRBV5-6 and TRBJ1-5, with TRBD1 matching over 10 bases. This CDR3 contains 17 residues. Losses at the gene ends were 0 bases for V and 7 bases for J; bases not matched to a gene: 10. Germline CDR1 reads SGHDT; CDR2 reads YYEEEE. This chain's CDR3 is CASSLGEGTGVRQPQHF. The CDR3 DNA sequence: TGTGCCAGCAGCTTGGGGGAAGGGACAGGGGTTAGGCAGCCCCAGCATTTT.

CDR3 in DNA: TGTGCCTGGAGTGGGACAGGAGGATACACTGAAGCTTTCTTT. Its protein is CAWSGTGGYTEAFF. The chain combines TRBV30 with TRBJ1-1; 7 nucleotides match TRBD1. The trim removed 1 base at V and 3 bases at J, leaving 5 bases unmatched. CDR3 length equals 14 residues. Germline V gene data show CDR1 as GTSNPN and CDR2 as SVGIG (reference sequence). The variable domain in full, with the rest retrieved from reference TRBV30 and TRBJ1-1, is SQTIHQWPATLVQPVGSPLSLECTVEGTSNPNLYWYRQAAGRGLQLLFYSVGIGQISSEVPQNLSASRPQDRQFILSSKKLLLSDSGFYLCAWSGTGGYTEAFFGQGTRLTVV.

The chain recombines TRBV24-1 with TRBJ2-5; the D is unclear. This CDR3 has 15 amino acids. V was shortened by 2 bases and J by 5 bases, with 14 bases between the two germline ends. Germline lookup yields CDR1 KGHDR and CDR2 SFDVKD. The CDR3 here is CATSDSVGSSETQYF. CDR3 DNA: TGTGCCACCAGTGATTCGGTGGGTAGCTCTGAGACCCAGTACTTC.

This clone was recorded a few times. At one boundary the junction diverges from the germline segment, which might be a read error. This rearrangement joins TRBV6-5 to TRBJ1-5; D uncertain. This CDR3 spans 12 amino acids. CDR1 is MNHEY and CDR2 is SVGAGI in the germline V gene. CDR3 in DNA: TGTGCCAGCAGTTACGAGTTTCGGACTTGGGTTTTT. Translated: CASSYEFRTWVF.